The 28 T cell receptor beta chains in this list originate from one sample, sequenced in a study of shared clonotypes between healthy human individuals. Profiling relied on immunoSEQ multiplex PCR, and the TCRdb table lists in-frame clones only, not all of them. There are 600,000 to 750,000 clones in the sample; around 72% occur only once, and around 1.8% lies in the top ten. The material sequenced was memory CD4+ T cells sorted from blood. Indicated subset: CD45RA-negative fraction. The origin of the receptors is a woman aged 25 to 39 in good health.

The genes are TRBV10-3 and TRBJ2-7; D may be TRBD1 or TRBD2 (5 bases each). From germline, CDR1 is ENHRY and CDR2 SYGVKD. This CDR3 region has 15 residues. V lost 5 bases and J 5 bases, leaving 19 bases between the germline ends. CDR3 in DNA: TGTGCCATCAGTACGATCCGGGGCCCAGCCAACGAGCAGTACTTC. Encoded protein: CAISTIRGPANEQYF.

The genes are TRBV5-4 and TRBJ2-7; 13 nucleotides agree with TRBD2. V lost 4 bases and J lost 7; bases outside the gene matches: 8. Germline assignment: CDR1 SGHNT and CDR2 YYREEE (reference sequence). CDR3 length equals 15 residues. Here the CDR3 reads CASSIGTSGIREQYF. DNA of the CDR3: TGTGCCAGCAGCATAGGGACTAGCGGGATTCGGGAGCAGTACTTC. Full variable domain (outside the CDR3, taken from reference TRBV5-4 and TRBJ2-7): ETGVTQSPTHLIKTRGQQVTLRCSSQSGHNTVSWYQQALGQGPQFIFQYYREEENGRGNFPPRFSGLQFPNYSSELNVNALELDDSALYLCASSIGTSGIREQYFGPGTRLTVT.

The sample holds a few counts of this clone. The chain has TRBV6-5 and TRBJ2-5; D may be TRBD1 (6 bases). The end of the DNA fits TRBJ2-7 better, so the J call may be wrong. The germline gives CDR1 MNHEY, CDR2 SVGAGI. CDR3 size: 15 residues. CDR3 region: CASSPAGRGSYEQYF. The CDR3 DNA follows: TGTGCCAGCAGTCCCGCGGGCAGGGGCTCCTACGAGCAGTACTTC.

The chain joins TRBV4-1 to TRBJ2-1; D ambiguous. V shed 2 bases and J shed 7 bases, with 12 bases lying between them. Germline loops: CDR1 MGHRA, CDR2 YSYEKL. This CDR3 comprises 14 residues. CDR3 sequence: CASSQPTTVNEQFF. CDR3 DNA sequence: TGCGCCAGCAGCCAACCCACCACCGTAAATGAGCAGTTCTTC.

In this sample, this clone turned up a few times. The DNA for the CDR3 is TGTGCCAGCGGAGACAGGGTCACCTACGAGCAGTACTTC. Amino acid sequence: CASGDRVTYEQYF. The genes are TRBV5-5 and TRBJ2-7; 7 nucleotides align to TRBD1. The J segment lost 2 bases and the V segment lost 7 bases, leaving 6 bases of the junction unmatched. CDR1 is SGHKS, CDR2 YYEKEE, per germline (reference sequence). The CDR3 loop spans 13 amino acids. The full variable domain, in which reference TRBV5-5 and TRBJ2-7 provide the parts outside the CDR3, is DAGVTQSPTHLIKTRGQQVTLRCSPISGHKSVSWYQQVLGQGPQFIFQYYEKEERGRGNFPDRFSARQFPNYSSELNVNALLLGDSALYLCASGDRVTYEQYFGPGTRLTVT.

This clone came up once. The gene calls are TRBV10-2 and TRBJ1-6; 9 bases are a match to TRBD1. Germline V lookup: CDR1 WSHSY, CDR2 SAAADI. CDR3 length equals 13 residues. V was clipped by 6 bases and J by 8 bases; unmatched bases: 2. CDR3 region: CASRGQGDSPLHF. CDR3 nucleotides: TGCGCCAGCAGGGGACAGGGTGATTCACCCCTCCACTTT.

The chain links TRBV6-6 to TRBJ2-3; a possible D gene is TRBD1 (6 bases). The CDR3 length is 15 residues. Per the germline V gene, CDR1 is MNHNY and CDR2 is SVGAGI (reference sequence). Trimming removed 5 bases from V and 2 bases from J, with 14 bases in between. The CDR3 sequence: CASSPRGTATDTQYF. CDR3 sequence (DNA): TGTGCCAGCAGTCCGAGGGGGACCGCCACAGATACGCAGTATTTT.

The V gene is TRBV7-8, the J gene TRBJ1-5; 9 positions agree with TRBD1. Germline V CDR1 and CDR2: SGHVS, FQNEAQ. The V segment lost 0 bases and the J segment 5 bases; nucleotides outside the gene matches: 5. The length of the CDR3 is 16 residues. The CDR3 protein is CASSLARGQGHQPQHF. Written as DNA, the CDR3 is TGTGCCAGCAGCTTAGCGCGGGGACAGGGACATCAGCCCCAGCATTTT.

This clone has ten or more counts. V gene TRBV11-2 combines with J gene TRBJ1-3; D not resolved. The germline CDR1 and CDR2 sequences are SGHAT and FQNNGV. The CDR3 is 14 residues long. With 0 bases removed from V and 2 bases from J, the gap between germline ends came to 5 bases. CDR3 DNA sequence: TGTGCCAGCAGCTTAGATCCAGCTGGAAACACCATATATTTT. This sequence encodes CASSLDPAGNTIYF.

V and J are TRBV29-1 and TRBJ2-1; the match to TRBD2 covers 7 bases. The CDR3 runs 14 residues. The germline gives CDR1 SQVTM, CDR2 ANQGSEA. V trimming: 2 bases; J trimming: 4 bases; junction bases outside the gene matches: 5. CDR3 nucleotides: TGCAGCGTTGAAACTAGCGAACGTTACAATGAGCAGTTCTTC. It specifies CSVETSERYNEQFF.

The genes are TRBV7-8 and TRBJ1-2; no definite D call. V was pared by 8 bases and J by 14 bases, with 12 bases between. This CDR3 spans 9 amino acids. Germline CDR1 is SGHVS and CDR2 is FQNEAQ. CDR3 sequence: CASGSGITF. The CDR3 DNA is TGTGCCAGCGGGAGTGGAATAACCTTC.

The chain joins TRBV4-1 to TRBJ1-3, with D uncertain. The CDR3 is made up of 16 amino acids. Germline V gene lookup returns CDR1 MGHRA and CDR2 YSYEKL. The V end lost 0 bases, the J end lost 5 bases, and 14 bases lay between the germline ends. CDR3 residues: CASSQDGRVQRNTIYF. As DNA, the CDR3 is TGCGCCAGCAGCCAAGATGGTAGGGTACAGAGAAACACCATATATTTT.

In this sample, this clone turned up a few times. The V and J genes are TRBV10-1 and TRBJ1-2, with 8 bases fitting TRBD1. After removal of 0 bases from V and 6 bases from J, the junction contained 9 bases not matched to a gene. This CDR3 is 16 amino acids long. Germline lookup yields CDR1 WNHNN and CDR2 SYGVQD (reference sequence). The CDR3 DNA is TGCGCCAGCAGTGAGTCAGGCTGGACAGGGAGGGATGGCTACACCTTC. This gives the protein CASSESGWTGRDGYTF.

The rearrangement links TRBV7-2 to TRBJ1-1, with D maybe TRBD1 (5 bases). V was trimmed by 1 base and J by 1 base, leaving 13 bases between them. This CDR3 spans 16 amino acids. CDR1 is SGHTA, CDR2 FQGNSA, per germline. CDR3 residues: CASSLGSGRANTEAFF. The CDR3 coding sequence is TGTGCCAGCAGCTTAGGCTCAGGGAGGGCGAACACTGAAGCTTTCTTT.

DNA of the CDR3: TGTGCCAGCAGCTTAAAGTTAGAAACTGAGCAGTTCTTC. Encoded protein: CASSLKLETEQFF. This chain links TRBV7-8 with TRBJ2-1; D uncertain. The V end was cut by 2 bases, the J end by 9 bases, with 11 bases between. This CDR3 comprises 13 residues. The germline gives CDR1 SGHVS, CDR2 FQNEAQ.

V and J are TRBV18 and TRBJ2-6; D unclear. Trimming left V 4 bases short and J 0 bases short, with 7 bases between. From germline, CDR1 is KGHSH and CDR2 LQKENI. The CDR3 sequence is 15 residues long. The CDR3 is CASSQQDSGANVLTF. CDR3 bases: TGTGCCAGCTCACAACAAGACTCTGGGGCCAACGTCCTGACTTTC.

The chain has TRBV5-1 and TRBJ1-2, with 9 bases aligning to TRBD1. The V segment lost 4 bases and the J segment 6 bases; nucleotides outside the gene matches: 4. The CDR3 runs to 13 residues. Germline CDR1 SGHRS, CDR2 YFSETQ. Written as DNA, the CDR3 is TGCGCCAGCAGCCCCGGGACAGGGCATGGCTACACCTTC. Translated, it gives CASSPGTGHGYTF.

A word on this clone: In the same sample, other DNA sequences code for this CDR3. J is TRBJ1-5 and V is TRBV6-6, with D maybe TRBD1 (5 bases). Trimming shortened V by 5 bases and J by 4 bases, and 9 bases separated the two germline ends. The CDR3 has 13 amino acids. Germline V gives CDR1 MNHNY, CDR2 SVGAGI (reference sequence). CDR3 residues: CASSRGVNQPQHF. CDR3 coding DNA: TGTGCCAGCAGTCGGGGCGTGAATCAGCCCCAGCATTTT.

The J gene is TRBJ2-5, the V gene TRBV7-6; tentative D call: TRBD2 (7 bases). The CDR3 length is 15 residues. Germline V lookup: CDR1 SGHVS, CDR2 FNYEAQ. V shed 5 bases and J shed 5 bases, with 18 bases lying between them. The CDR3 loop reads CASSQKRGREETQYF. For the CDR3, the DNA is TGTGCCAGCAGCCAAAAACGGGGGCGGGAGGAGACCCAGTACTTC.

This chain connects TRBV25-1 to TRBJ1-1; D may be TRBD1 (6 bases). The V and J ends lost 4 bases and 2 bases respectively, with 14 bases between them. The CDR3 runs 15 residues. In germline, CDR1 is MGHDK, CDR2 SYGVNS. The CDR3 region is CASSVNREGNTEAFF. Written as DNA, the CDR3 is TGTGCCAGCAGTGTTAACAGGGAGGGTAACACTGAAGCTTTCTTT.

The chain employs TRBV29-1 and TRBJ1-1; 8 bases align to TRBD1. The CDR3 extends over 13 amino acids. After removal of 7 bases from V and 4 bases from J, the junction contained 8 bases not matched to a gene. Germline V lookup: CDR1 SQVTM, CDR2 ANQGSEA. The CDR3 spells CSGLAGGGTEAFF. The CDR3 DNA is TGCAGCGGCCTCGCAGGGGGCGGCACTGAAGCTTTCTTT.

J is TRBJ2-3 and V is TRBV7-6; possibly TRBD2 for D (5 bases). Germline CDR1 is SGHVS and CDR2 is FNYEAQ. V was clipped by 3 bases and J by 0 bases, with 10 bases between them. The CDR3 spans 15 residues. CDR3 protein: CASSLTWTSTDTQYF. CDR3 bases: TGTGCCAGCAGCTTGACGTGGACTAGCACAGATACGCAGTATTTT. The variable domain in full, completed from reference TRBV7-6 and TRBJ2-3, reads GAGVSQSPRYKVTKRGQDVALRCDPISGHVSLYWYRQALGQGPEFLTYFNYEAQQDKSGLPNDRFSAERPEGSISTLTIQRTEQRDSAMYRCASSLTWTSTDTQYFGPGTRLTVL.

In this sample, this clone turned up a few times. This chain links TRBV5-6 with TRBJ2-7, with D maybe TRBD2 (5 bases). The CDR3 extends over 14 amino acids. Trimming took off 4 bases at V and 1 base at J, with 12 bases between the two ends. Germline loops: CDR1 SGHDT, CDR2 YYEEEE. The CDR3: CASSKVAHSYEQYF. Written as DNA, the CDR3 is TGTGCCAGCAGCAAGGTAGCGCATTCCTACGAGCAGTACTTC.

V usage is TRBV28 and J usage is TRBJ1-1, with 8 bases aligning to TRBD1. The V and J ends lost 4 bases and 8 bases, in that order; junction bases with no gene match: 3. This CDR3 has 12 residues. In germline, CDR1 is MDHEN, CDR2 SYDVKM. The CDR3 coding sequence is TGTGCCAGCAGTTCGGACAGGGAGGAAGCTTTCTTT. Protein: CASSSDREEAFF.

The sample holds many counts of this clone. V usage is TRBV2 and J usage is TRBJ1-2; no definite D call. Germline loops: CDR1 SNHLY, CDR2 FYNNEI. Trimming removed 6 bases at V and 0 bases at J, with 14 bases between. The CDR3 is 15 residues long. CDR3 DNA sequence: TGTGCCAGCAGCCGGGCGGGGAGAGCTAACTATGGCTACACCTTC. Translated: CASSRAGRANYGYTF. Supplemented by reference TRBV2 and TRBJ1-2, the full variable domain reads EPEVTQTPSHQVTQMGQEVILRCVPISNHLYFYWYRQILGQKVEFLVSFYNNEISEKSEIFDDQFSVERPDGSNFTLKIRSTKLEDSAMYFCASSRAGRANYGYTFGSGTRLTVV.

There are a few counts of this clone. The chain couples TRBV2 to TRBJ1-1, with D perhaps matching TRBD1 (5 bases). The CDR3 loop spans 14 amino acids. Germline assignment: CDR1 SNHLY and CDR2 FYNNEI. V lost 4 bases, J lost 4 bases, and 13 bases lay in between. CDR3 nucleotide sequence: TGTGCCAGCAGTGGGGACGTTCAGGGCACTGAAGCTTTCTTT. Translating it yields CASSGDVQGTEAFF.

This clone was found once. The rearrangement links TRBV19 to TRBJ1-1; no firm D call. V lost 2 bases to trimming and J lost 4 bases, with 11 bases between them. CDR1 LNHDA and CDR2 SQIVND come from the germline V gene (reference sequence). CDR3 size: 14 residues. The CDR3 sequence: CASSISRRTTEAFF. CDR3 sequence (DNA): TGTGCCAGTAGTATATCCCGGCGGACCACTGAAGCTTTCTTT.

This clone has a handful of counts. This chain links TRBV28 with TRBJ1-2; 7 nucleotides match TRBD1. The J segment lost 7 bases and the V segment lost 3 bases, leaving 5 bases of the junction unmatched. CDR1 and CDR2 from the germline V gene are MDHEN and SYDVKM. The CDR3 consists of 13 residues. CDR3 residues: CASSFAHRGGYTF. The CDR3 region has the DNA TGTGCCAGCAGTTTTGCCCACAGGGGTGGCTACACCTTC.